This TCR beta chain was found in a study of PD-L1 blockade in urothelial cancer listed by TCRdb under 2017. About the study as a whole: All patients started therapy in about 2014 and received atezolizumab 1,200 mg intravenously every 3 weeks. Durable clinical benefit was achieved by nine patients and was not achieved by 20 patients. Whole exome sequencing and RNA sequencing of pretreatment tumors were performed alongside TCR sequencing in the same patients. Pretreatment tumor samples, along with matched peripheral blood serially collected before and after atezolizumab treatment, were subjected to TCR sequencing. Patients had an ECOG performance status of 0 or 1 and had received between 0 and 3 prior chemotherapy regimens. Twenty-nine patients had pretreatment blood TCR-seq, around 24 had at least one posttreatment blood collection, and around 24 had tumor TCR-seq. The study was an exploratory multi-omic analysis of somatic, immune and clinical correlates of response to PD-L1 blockade with atezolizumab in urothelial cancer. Progression-free survival longer than 6 months counted as durable clinical benefit, and TCR features were additionally tested against both progression-free and overall survival. About 85% of the roughly 29 patients were identified as males with urothelial cancer of bladder origin, and a prior smoking history was reported by 18 of 29 patients. Blood samples were analyzed 3 weeks after the start of treatment (second dose) and 6 weeks after the start of treatment. A median of 141,255 T cells and some 82,000 unique TCRs was obtained from blood samples, and a median clonality of approximately 0.08 was observed.

The time point label for this specimen denotes: pretreatment peripheral blood. The cohort included 29 patients with locally advanced or metastatic urothelial carcinoma who were treated at Memorial Sloan Kettering on a trial protocol. Peripheral blood mononuclear cells were collected pretreatment and during treatment, with between 1 and 8 total time points obtained per patient. The Qiagen DNeasy Blood extraction kit was used to purify genomic DNA from total PBMCs and tumor samples. PBMCs were collected pretreatment and during treatment and were isolated and stored as previously described. From a lookup of the germline V gene, CDR1 and CDR2 are KGHSH and LQKENI. Its CDR3 holds 14 amino acids, cysteine through phenylalanine. Only CDR3 DNA remains: 42 bases, in frame from the first base. The junction carries 12 bases between V and J, which are trimmed by 4 bases and 2 bases respectively. The paper as a whole reports these results and caveats: At 3 weeks after the start of treatment, tumor-associated TCR clones in peripheral blood had expanded more in patients with durable benefit (n of about 21, p = 0.022). A pretreatment peripheral blood TCR clonality below the median was linked to improved progression-free and overall survival. Because the sample size was small (n ≈ 31) and many of the analyses were exploratory, the results are meant to be hypothesis-generating.

Synthetic TCR analog templates were spiked into each PCR to estimate absolute template abundance from read counts. The immunoSEQ assay was used to amplify TCRbeta CDR3 regions from genomic DNA with bias-controlled V and J gene primers. Sequencing of rearranged TCRbeta segments was done at approximately 20X coverage. Per the authors' processing: Sequencing errors were corrected by clustering and CDR3s were annotated against IMGT to assign V, D and J genes. Out-of-frame and stop-codon sequences were excluded, and only productive TCRbeta rearrangements were used in downstream analyses. Clonality was calculated as one minus the Shannon entropy normalized by the log of the number of unique productive sequences. Fisher's exact test with Benjamini-Hochberg correction, at a threshold of adjusted p below 0.01, was used to find clones that differed between time points or between blood and tumor. Imported from immuneACCESS, the table was reduced by TCRdb to in-frame sequences with V and J called. These copies leave out some clones; in studies compared against another copy, an unresolved V gene accounts for under half, and the cause of the remainder is not known. That table supplies the V and J calls and clone size; D and trimming were determined from the DNA. Present in this sample are around 40,000 clones, just over 90% of which were seen just once. The ten largest make up 11% of the sample.

Comment on this clone: Its antigen is still unknown. One base away there is no much larger clone; base qualities are not given.

In this chain, TRBV18 is recombined with TRBJ2-7; a weak D assignment points to TRBD2 (5 bases agree). This TCR was sampled from a woman aged 60-75 years with urothelial cancer. Sample: PBMCs, taken around atezolizumab (anti-PD-L1) treatment. The nucleotides read TGTGCCAGCTCACGTATGGACGGGACCTACGAGCAGTACTTC. This encodes CASSRMDGTYEQYF.